This TCR beta chain appears in the sequencing data of a study of T cell responses to AZD1222 COVID-19 vaccine. Points from the study as a whole: Females outnumbered males among donors, who were mostly white British; clonal diversity was possibly underestimated. The span of vaccine-associated CD4 TCRs extended across spike, with dominance at 160-218 and 743-854.

The protocol was immunoSEQ multiplex PCR, while the TCRdb copy is restricted to in-frame clones and leaves out a portion. This sample has 180,000 or so clones; approximately 90% occur once, and the top ten carry more than 3.5%. On this clone: The target antigen is unknown.

This TCR came from an adult who received the MenACWY meningococcal vaccine as a control. The input for sequencing was peripheral blood, taken 28 days after the second dose of the MenACWY control vaccine.

As DNA, the CDR3 is TGTGCCAGCAGTTTGGTAATTCATCAGCCCCAGCATTTT. Protein sequence: CASSLVIHQPQHF. The rearrangement links TRBV28 to TRBJ1-5; D unclear. This CDR3 has 13 residues. Germline values: CDR1 MDHEN, CDR2 SYDVKM. V lost 3 bases and J 5 bases, leaving 8 bases between the germline ends.